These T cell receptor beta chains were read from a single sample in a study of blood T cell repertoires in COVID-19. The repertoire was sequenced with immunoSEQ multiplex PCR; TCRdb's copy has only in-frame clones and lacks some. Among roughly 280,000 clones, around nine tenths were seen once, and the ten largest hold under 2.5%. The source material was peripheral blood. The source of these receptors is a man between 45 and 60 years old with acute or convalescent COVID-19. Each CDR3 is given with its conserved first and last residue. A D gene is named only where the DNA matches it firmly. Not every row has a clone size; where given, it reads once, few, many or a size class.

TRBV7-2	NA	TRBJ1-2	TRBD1	TGTGCCAGCAGCTTAGGGGGGACAGGGGCGCCCAATGGCTACACCTTC	CASSLGGTGAPNGYTF
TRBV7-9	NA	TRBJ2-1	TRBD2	TGTGCCAGCAGCTTCCCAGCGGGGGGGTACGGGAATGAGCAGTTCTTC	CASSFPAGGYGNEQFF
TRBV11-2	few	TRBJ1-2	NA	TGTGCCAGCAGGCCAGGACGGACTCCGGTTGGGGATGGCTACACCTTC	CASRPGRTPVGDGYTF
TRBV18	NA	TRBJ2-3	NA	TGTGCCAGCTCAGTCACAGGGCCCATCCCAACGGATACGCAGTATTTT	CASSVTGPIPTDTQYF
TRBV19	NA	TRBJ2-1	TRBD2	TGTGCCAGTAGTATATCTCGGGGGGGGCCTTACAATGAGCAGTTCTTC	CASSISRGGPYNEQFF
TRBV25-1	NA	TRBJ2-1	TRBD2	TGTGCCAGCAGTGATCCCAGCGGGGGGGACGAGGAGCAGTTCTTC	CASSDPSGGDEEQFF
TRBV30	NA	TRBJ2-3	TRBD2	TGTGCCTCCCGAGCGGGGGGGAACACAGATACGCAGTATTTT	CASRAGGNTDTQYF
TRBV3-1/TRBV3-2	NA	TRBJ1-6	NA	TGTGCCAGCAGCCAAATCCCCCAGTTGGTTCCCCTCCACTTT	CASSQIPQLVPLHF
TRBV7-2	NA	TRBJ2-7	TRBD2	TGTGCCAGCGCGGGGGGCCACTCCTACGAGCAGTACTTC	CASAGGHSYEQYF
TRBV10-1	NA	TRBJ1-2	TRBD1	TGCGCCAGCAGTGGCACAGGGGGTTTCGGCTACACCTTC	CASSGTGGFGYTF
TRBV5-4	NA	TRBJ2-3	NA	TGTGCCAGCAGCTTGCGGGGGGCACGGACAGATACGCAGTATTTT	CASSLRGARTDTQYF
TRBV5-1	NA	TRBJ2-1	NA	TGCGCCAGCGGACAGATCGGGGTAGGGGGTGAGCAGTTCTTC	CASGQIGVGGEQFF
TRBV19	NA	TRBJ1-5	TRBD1	TGTGCCAGTAGTGTGGGACAGGGACAGCCCCAGCATTTT	CASSVGQGQPQHF
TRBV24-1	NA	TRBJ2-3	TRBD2	TGTGCCACCAGTGAGCCGAGCGGGGGGCGCACAGATACGCAGTATTTT	CATSEPSGGRTDTQYF
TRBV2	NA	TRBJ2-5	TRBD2	TGTGCCAGCAACCTAAGACTAGCGGGGGAAGAGACCCAGTACTTC	CASNLRLAGEETQYF
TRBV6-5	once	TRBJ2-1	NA	TGTGCCAGCAGGGGACACCTACCCTCCTACAATGAGCAGTTCTTC	CASRGHLPSYNEQFF
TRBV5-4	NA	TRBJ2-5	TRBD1	TGTGCCAGCAGCTTGGGGCAGGGGGCGGTGGAGACCCAGTACTTC	CASSLGQGAVETQYF
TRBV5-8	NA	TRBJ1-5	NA	TGTGCCAGCAGCTTGTATACTAGAGCCCAGAGCAATCAGCCCCAGCATTTT	CASSLYTRAQSNQPQHF
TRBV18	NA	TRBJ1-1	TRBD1	TGTGCCAGCTCACCAAAGACAGGGCACACTGAAGCTTTCTTT	CASSPKTGHTEAFF
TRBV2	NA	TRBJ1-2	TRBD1	TGTGCCAGCACCTCGGGACAGGGGGCAGGTGGCTACACCTTC	CASTSGQGAGGYTF
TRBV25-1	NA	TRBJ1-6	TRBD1	TGTGCCAGCAGTGAATCCTGGACAGGGGGGACTTCACCCCTCCACTTT	CASSESWTGGTSPLHF
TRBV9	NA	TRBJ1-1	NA	TGTGCCAGCAGCCCCGAACGACCCCCCGCAGGAGAAGCTTTCTTT	CASSPERPPAGEAFF
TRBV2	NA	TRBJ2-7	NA	TGTGCCAGCGATCAGGGCACAAGTGGCGAGCAGTACTTC	CASDQGTSGEQYF
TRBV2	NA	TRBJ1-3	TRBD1	TGTGCCAGCAGCGACAGGGGAGGGAACACCATATATTTT	CASSDRGGNTIYF
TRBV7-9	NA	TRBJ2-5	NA	TGTGCCAGCCCCGCGGGAGAGACCCAGTACTTC	CASPAGETQYF
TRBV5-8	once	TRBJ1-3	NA	TGTGCCAGCAGCTTGGAAGAGATCTCTGGAAACACCATATATTTT	CASSLEEISGNTIYF
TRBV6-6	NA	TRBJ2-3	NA	TGTGCCATCATGGGGCCCCTAAGGACAGATACGCAGTATTTT	CAIMGPLRTDTQYF
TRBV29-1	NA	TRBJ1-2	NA	TGCAGCGTTGAAGGCCCCCAGGTATCCTATGGCTACACCTTC	CSVEGPQVSYGYTF
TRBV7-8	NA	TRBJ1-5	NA	TGTGCCAGCAGCTTCACAGAAAGACCCAACAATCAGCCCCAGCATTTT	CASSFTERPNNQPQHF
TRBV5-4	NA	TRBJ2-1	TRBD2	TGTGCCAGCAGCTTTCCTAGCGGGGGAGACAATGAGCAGTTCTTC	CASSFPSGGDNEQFF
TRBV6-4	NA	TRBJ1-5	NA	TGTGCCAGCAGCGGGACACCGAATCAGCCCCAGCATTTT	CASSGTPNQPQHF
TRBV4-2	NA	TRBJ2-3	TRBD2	TGTGCCAGCAGCCAAGATCTAGCGGGGGGGCTCGGCACAGATACGCAGTATTTT	CASSQDLAGGLGTDTQYF
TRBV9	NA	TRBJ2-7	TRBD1	TGTGCCAGCAGCGCAGGACAGGGAATGGCCTACGAGCAGTACTTC	CASSAGQGMAYEQYF
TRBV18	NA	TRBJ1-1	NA	TGTGCCAGCTCACTAAACATGAACACTGAAGCTTTCTTT	CASSLNMNTEAFF
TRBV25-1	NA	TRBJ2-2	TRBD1	TGTGCCAGCAGTTTCGGGACAGTCGGCTTGGCTTCCGGGGAGCTGTTTTTT	CASSFGTVGLASGELFF
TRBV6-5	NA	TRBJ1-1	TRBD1	TGTGCCAGCAGCCCGGACAGGGGGCCTCCTGAAGCTTTCTTT	CASSPDRGPPEAFF
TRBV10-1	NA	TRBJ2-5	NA	TGCGCCAGCAGTGAGTCGGGGACAAGGCAAGAGACCCAGTACTTC	CASSESGTRQETQYF
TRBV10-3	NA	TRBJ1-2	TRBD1	TGTGCCACCTCCTGGACAGGCGAAAACTATGGCTACACCTTC	CATSWTGENYGYTF
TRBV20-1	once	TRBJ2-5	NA	TGCAGTGCTAGTGCCCGAGGGCGAGAGACCCAGTACTTC	CSASARGRETQYF
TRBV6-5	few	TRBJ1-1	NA	TGTGCCAGCAGGGACGGACAGATCATGAACACTGAAGCTTTCTTT	CASRDGQIMNTEAFF
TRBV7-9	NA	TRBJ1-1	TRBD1	TGTGCCAGCAGCTTAGCTGGGACAGTAAAGACTGAAGCTTTCTTT	CASSLAGTVKTEAFF
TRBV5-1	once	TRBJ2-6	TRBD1	TGCGCCAGCAGCTTCCCCGCTGTGAGACAGGGTGATTCTGGGGCCAACGTCCTGACTTTC	CASSFPAVRQGDSGANVLTF
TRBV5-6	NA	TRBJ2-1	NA	TGTGCCAGCAGCTTGGTCCAGGGTTACAATGAGCAGTTCTTC	CASSLVQGYNEQFF
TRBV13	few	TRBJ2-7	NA	TGTGCCAGCAGCTTCATCGATAGCTCCTACGAGCAGTACTTC	CASSFIDSSYEQYF
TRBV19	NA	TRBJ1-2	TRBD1	TGTGCCAGTAGTAAGGAGGGCAGGGGGCGATTGTCCTTC	CASSKEGRGRLSF
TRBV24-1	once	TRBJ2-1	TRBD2	TGTGCCACCAGTGATTCCTCCGGGACTAGCGTCCATGAGCAGTTCTTC	CATSDSSGTSVHEQFF
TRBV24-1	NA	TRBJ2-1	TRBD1	TGTGCCACCAGTGATTCGACAGGGGGGCCGGGACTCGGAACCAATGAGCAGTTCTTC	CATSDSTGGPGLGTNEQFF
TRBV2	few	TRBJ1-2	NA	TGTGCCAGCAGTGAAGGAACTTATTTCAACTATGGCTACACCTTC	CASSEGTYFNYGYTF
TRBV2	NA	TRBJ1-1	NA	TGTGCCAGCAGCGCTGACAGCGGGACTGAAGCTTTCTTT	CASSADSGTEAFF
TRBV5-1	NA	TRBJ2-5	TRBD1	TGCGCCAGTCGGGACAGTCAAGAGACCCAGTACTTC	CASRDSQETQYF
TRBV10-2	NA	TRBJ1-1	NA	TGCGCCAGCAGTGAGGACAGTGGGTACTGGAGTACTGAAGCTTTCTTT	CASSEDSGYWSTEAFF
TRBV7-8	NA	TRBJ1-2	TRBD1	TGTGCCAGCAGCCCAGGGGGCTTTTACTATGGCTACACCTTC	CASSPGGFYYGYTF
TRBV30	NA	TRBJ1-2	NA	TGTGCCTGGAGCAACACAGGGACCTATGGCTACACCTTC	CAWSNTGTYGYTF